This T cell receptor beta chain was identified during a study of shared clonotypes between healthy human individuals. The CDR3 is made up of 15 amino acids. The germline V gene has CDR1 GTSNPN and CDR2 SVGIG (reference sequence). With 2 bases clipped from V and 4 bases from J, the junction kept 8 bases outside the gene matches. Some clones are missing from TCRdb's copy, which holds only in-frame ones; the method was immunoSEQ multiplex PCR. The table has about 490,000 clones, 65% to 80% seen once. This sequence originates from a woman aged 40-49 years in good health. Some clones in this sample may be carry-over from other donors' samples. J is TRBJ2-3 and V is TRBV30, with TRBD2 matching over 8 bases. The sequenced material came from PBMCs. The CDR3 coding sequence is TGTGCCTGGAGTTGGGAGCGGGAGTTGTCAGATACGCAGTATTTT. The encoded protein is CAWSWERELSDTQYF.